Each of the 3 T cell receptor beta chains below was sequenced from the same sample in a study of CD8 T cells in ankylosing spondylitis. TCRdb reprocessed the 5' RACE reads via MiXCR and lists one record per CDR3 protein. The table includes fewer than 550,000 distinct CDR3 sequences, roughly 5.3% detected once. Study-wide results and caveats: A motif in TCR beta, a set of under 10 highly homologous variants, appeared characteristic of ankylosing spondylitis blood.

Their specific antigens are unknown. Source material: blood, either unsorted or a sorted T cell fraction (not recorded which). These receptors were collected from a male donor with ankylosing spondylitis.

This clonotype came up a few times. V and J are TRBV7-8 and TRBJ2-7, with 7 bases lining up with TRBD1. From germline, CDR1 is SGHVS and CDR2 FQNEAQ. The J segment lost 4 bases and the V segment lost 5 bases, leaving 14 bases of the junction unmatched. CDR3 size: 16 residues. CDR3 protein: CASSPRVSTGLYEQYF. CDR3 in DNA: TGTGCCAGCAGCCCGAGGGTGTCGACAGGGCTTTACGAGCAGTACTTC.

V and J are TRBV12-3 or TRBV12-4 and TRBJ2-2, with 7 bases lining up with TRBD2. Unmatched junction bases numbered 2, after V lost 6 bases and J lost 1 base. This CDR3 region has 14 residues. This CDR3 is CASSWGGNTGELFF. The DNA of the CDR3 is TGTGCCAGCAGCTGGGGGGGGAACACCGGGGAGCTGTTTTTT.

This clonotype came up many times. The chain employs TRBV9 and TRBJ2-7, with D unclear. The V and J ends lost 0 bases and 6 bases respectively, with 10 bases between them. The CDR3 sequence is 13 residues long. The V gene's germline CDR1 is SGDLS and CDR2 YYNGEE. In DNA, the CDR3 is TGTGCCAGCAGCGTAGACGGTGTCCGCGAGCAGTACTTC. Translating gives CASSVDGVREQYF.